This TCR beta chain was retrieved from a study of radiation and T cells in renal cell carcinoma. General study results and limits: Top 100 clonotypes averaged about 54% in irradiated versus around 45% in nephrectomy-only tumors.

The method was immunoSEQ multiplex PCR; TCRdb's version includes in-frame clones alone and lacks a portion of them. The data show around 13,000 clones, more than 30% seen once. This clone was detected a few times. The target antigen is unknown. From germline, CDR1 is MNHNS and CDR2 SASEGT. The germline V and J ends were trimmed by 5 bases and 4 bases, with 16 bases remaining between them. The CDR3 totals 15 residues. Indicated treatment: 15 Gy SBRT to primary tumor, nephrectomy 4 weeks later. Clear cell pathology was present in this patient's renal cell carcinoma. The J gene is TRBJ2-3, the V gene TRBV6-1, with D possibly TRBD1 on 5 matching bases. The sample consisted of tumor tissue, taken from a patient whose treatment included radiotherapy and nephrectomy. The source is a man between 60 and 70 years old with renal cell carcinoma. The CDR3 reads CASSPSRVGADTQYF. The CDR3 DNA reads TGTGCCAGCAGTCCCAGCAGGGTTGGCGCAGATACGCAGTATTTT.